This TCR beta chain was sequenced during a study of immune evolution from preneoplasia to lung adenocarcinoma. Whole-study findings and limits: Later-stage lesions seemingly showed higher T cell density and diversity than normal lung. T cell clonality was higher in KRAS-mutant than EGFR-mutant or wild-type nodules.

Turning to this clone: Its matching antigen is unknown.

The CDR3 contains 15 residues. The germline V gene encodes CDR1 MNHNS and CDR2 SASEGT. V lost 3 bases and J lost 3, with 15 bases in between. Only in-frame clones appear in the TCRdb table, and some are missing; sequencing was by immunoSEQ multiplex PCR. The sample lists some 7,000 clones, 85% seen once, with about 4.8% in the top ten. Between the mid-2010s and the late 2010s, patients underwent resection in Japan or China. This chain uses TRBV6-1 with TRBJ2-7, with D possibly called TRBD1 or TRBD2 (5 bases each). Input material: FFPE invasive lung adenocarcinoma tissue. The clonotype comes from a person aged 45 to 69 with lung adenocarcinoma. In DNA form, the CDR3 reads TGTGCCAGCAGTGAGGGACCCCGAAGGGTCTACGAGCAGTACTTC. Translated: CASSEGPRRVYEQYF.